One and the same sample provided the 25 T cell receptor beta chains below, sequenced in a study of blood T cell repertoires in COVID-19. Clones were sequenced by immunoSEQ multiplex PCR, and TCRdb holds only the in-frame ones, with some missing. Among approximately 350,000 clones listed, around 91% were seen once. Sequencing was done on a sample of PBMCs or T cells enriched from blood (not recorded which). Every receptor here comes from a man between 18 and 29 years old who had recovered from COVID-19.

The rearrangement links TRBV3-1 (or the pseudogene TRBV3-2) to TRBJ2-4; D perhaps matches TRBD1 (7 bases). CDR3 length: 13 residues. Germline V lookup: CDR1 LGHDT, CDR2 YNNKEL (reference sequence). V lost 4 bases to trimming and J lost 8 bases, with 12 bases between them. This CDR3 reads CASSPGGWDIQYF. Written as DNA, the CDR3 is TGTGCCAGCAGCCCAGGGGGGTGGGACATTCAGTACTTC.

This clone has only one observation. The chain combines TRBV28 with TRBJ2-5; D gene unclear. Germline assignment: CDR1 MDHEN and CDR2 SYDVKM. The CDR3 spans 11 residues. Trimming took off 5 bases at V and 7 bases at J, with 8 bases between the two ends. Written as DNA, the CDR3 is TGTGCCAGCAGTCTTCTAGGGACCCAGTACTTC. This codes for CASSLLGTQYF.

The genes are TRBV5-1 and TRBJ1-5, with D maybe TRBD1 (5 bases). Trimming pared 0 bases from V and 6 bases from J, leaving 13 bases between. CDR1 and CDR2 from the germline V gene are SGHRS and YFSETQ. This CDR3 comprises 15 residues. The CDR3 region has the DNA TGCGCCAGCAGCTTGGATGGGGCTGGGCGTCAGCCCCAGCATTTT. This gives the protein CASSLDGAGRQPQHF.

The rearrangement links TRBV7-2 to TRBJ2-7, with D possibly matching TRBD2 (6 bases). Trimming cost V 3 bases and J 2 bases, with 14 bases left between them. CDR1 is SGHTA, CDR2 FQGNSA, per germline. The CDR3 contains 15 residues. CDR3 loop: CASSFGSGVTYEQYF. CDR3 DNA sequence: TGTGCCAGCAGCTTCGGTAGCGGCGTAACCTACGAGCAGTACTTC.

CDR3 amino acids: CASSFDSNSNQPQHF. CDR3 nucleotide sequence: TGCGCCAGCAGCTTCGACAGTAATAGCAATCAGCCCCAGCATTTT. The chain recombines TRBV5-1 with TRBJ1-5; weak D call: TRBD1 (5 bases). CDR3 length equals 15 residues. Germline V gene data show CDR1 as SGHRS and CDR2 as YFSETQ. V lost 2 bases to trimming and J lost 0 bases, with 9 bases between them.

This sequence joins TRBV28 and TRBJ1-3; TRBD1 might be the D (6 bases). Germline loops: CDR1 MDHEN, CDR2 SYDVKM. CDR3 length equals 17 residues. Trimming shortened V by 7 bases and J by 0 bases, and 19 bases separated the two germline ends. CDR3 sequence (DNA): TGTGCCAGCATCTCGGCGGGGGGGCCCCTCTCTGGAAACACCATATATTTT. The encoded protein is CASISAGGPLSGNTIYF.

This clone was observed once. Other DNA variants within this sample encode the same CDR3. The V and J genes are TRBV5-1 and TRBJ2-7; 8 bases are shared with TRBD1. The CDR3 totals 13 residues. Losses at the gene ends were 3 bases for V and 4 bases for J; bases not matched to a gene: 3. CDR1 is SGHRS and CDR2 is YFSETQ in the germline V gene. The CDR3 DNA is TGCGCCAGCAGCTCAGGACAGGGTTACGAGCAGTACTTC. It specifies CASSSGQGYEQYF.

The chain couples TRBV19 to TRBJ2-6, with D perhaps matching TRBD1 (6 bases). Germline CDR1 LNHDA, CDR2 SQIVND (reference sequence). Trimming stripped 7 bases from V and 2 bases from J, with 15 bases between. The CDR3 has 16 amino acids. The CDR3 DNA follows: TGTGCCAGTACCCTAGACACAGGGACTGGGGCCAACGTCCTGACTTTC. Encoded protein: CASTLDTGTGANVLTF. Supplemented by reference TRBV19 and TRBJ2-6, the full variable domain reads DGGITQSPKYLFRKEGQNVTLSCEQNLNHDAMYWYRQDPGQGLRLIYYSQIVNDFQKGDIAEGYSVSREKKESFPLTVTSAQKNPTAFYLCASTLDTGTGANVLTFGAGSRLTVL.

The chain uses TRBV6-5 and TRBJ1-1; possible D gene TRBD1, 6 bases. In germline, CDR1 is MNHEY, CDR2 SVGAGI. CDR3 length: 14 amino acids. V was cut by 5 bases and J by 5 bases, with 15 bases left in between. Here the CDR3 reads CASSNTRGYTEAFF. Written as DNA, the CDR3 is TGTGCCAGCAGTAACACTAGGGGGTATACTGAAGCTTTCTTT.

The J gene is TRBJ2-3, the V gene TRBV19, with 7 bases identical to TRBD1. The germline CDR1 and CDR2 sequences are LNHDA and SQIVND (reference sequence). The CDR3 contains 15 residues. V lost 5 bases and J lost 3; bases outside the gene matches: 8. The DNA for the CDR3 is TGTGCCAGTAGTGTGGGGGACAGACTTACAGATACGCAGTATTTT. It specifies CASSVGDRLTDTQYF.

Here the CDR3 reads CASSSSGSINYEQYF. DNA of the CDR3: TGTGCCAGCAGTTCGAGCGGGAGTATCAATTACGAGCAGTACTTC. This sequence joins TRBV27 and TRBJ2-7; 8 nucleotides agree with TRBD2. Looked up from germline, CDR1 is MNHEY and CDR2 is SMNVEV (reference sequence). After removal of 4 bases from V and 4 bases from J, the junction contained 9 bases not matched to a gene. The CDR3 extends over 15 amino acids.

J is TRBJ1-3 and V is TRBV23-1; D ambiguous. TRBV23-1 is identified as an open reading frame with a role that is uncertain. Trimming took off 0 bases at V and 2 bases at J, with 11 bases between the two ends. CDR3 length equals 16 residues. The CDR3 reads CASSQSVAPPGNTIYF. The CDR3 nucleotides read TGCGCCAGCAGTCAATCGGTGGCTCCACCTGGAAACACCATATATTTT.

This sequence joins TRBV10-3 and TRBJ1-1; D unresolved. Trimming took off 5 bases at V and 7 bases at J, with 14 bases between the two ends. The CDR3 is 13 residues long. Germline V gene data show CDR1 as ENHRY and CDR2 as SYGVKD. The CDR3 sequence is CAISFLGDDEAFF. CDR3 bases: TGTGCCATCAGTTTCTTGGGAGATGATGAAGCTTTCTTT.

V is TRBV3-1 (or the pseudogene TRBV3-2) and J is TRBJ2-7; D is uncertain. CDR3 size: 13 residues. With 4 bases removed from V and 4 bases from J, the gap between germline ends came to 11 bases. Germline V gene lookup returns CDR1 LGHDT and CDR2 YNNKEL (reference sequence). This chain's CDR3 is CASSPPGEYEQYF. As DNA, the CDR3 is TGTGCCAGCAGCCCACCCGGTGAGTACGAGCAGTACTTC.

This clone was detected once. The chain joins TRBV5-1 to TRBJ1-6; TRBD1 matches 8 bases. V lost 4 bases, J lost 7 bases, and 4 bases stayed unmatched. The V gene's germline CDR1 is SGHRS and CDR2 YFSETQ. The CDR3 is made up of 14 amino acids. The CDR3: CASSQGQANSPLHF. The CDR3 coding sequence is TGCGCCAGCAGCCAGGGACAGGCAAATTCACCCCTCCACTTT.

CDR3 coding DNA: TGTGCCAGTAGTCCAGGGACAGGGGACTACGAGCAGTACTTC. It codes for CASSPGTGDYEQYF. This chain joins TRBV19 and TRBJ2-7, with TRBD1 matching 10 bases. The V gene end was trimmed by 5 bases and the J gene end by 3 bases; junction bases not matched to a gene: 4. Germline V gene sequence: CDR1 LNHDA, CDR2 SQIVND (reference sequence). The CDR3 runs 14 residues.

For this clone: The same CDR3 arises from other DNA sequences in this sample as well. The chain employs TRBV6-2 or TRBV6-3 and TRBJ2-3; possible D gene TRBD2, 6 bases. Trimming shortened V by 2 bases and J by 2 bases, and 8 bases separated the two germline ends. Germline V gene data show CDR1 as MNHEY and CDR2 as SVGEGT. The CDR3 is 14 amino acids. DNA of the CDR3: TGTGCCAGCAGTTACGCGGGACTCACAGATACGCAGTATTTT. Translation: CASSYAGLTDTQYF.

The CDR3 nucleotides read TGTGCCAGCAGCATCAGGAACTATGGCTACACCTTC. Amino acids: CASSIRNYGYTF. The rearrangement links TRBV28 to TRBJ1-2; D is ambiguous. The CDR3 extends over 12 amino acids. Germline V gives CDR1 MDHEN, CDR2 SYDVKM. Deletions cut 6 bases from V and 2 bases from J, with 7 bases between.

The chain employs TRBV5-1 and TRBJ2-3; 9 bases match TRBD1. Germline CDR1 is SGHRS and CDR2 is YFSETQ. V shed 7 bases and J 0 bases; nucleotides not matched to a gene: 12. CDR3 length: 17 residues. This chain's CDR3 is CASGLSGQGSSTDTQYF. The CDR3, as DNA: TGCGCCAGCGGGCTCTCGGGACAGGGATCTAGCACAGATACGCAGTATTTT.

CDR3 sequence: CASSVDRGPYGYTF. The CDR3 nucleotides are TGTGCCAGCAGCGTAGACAGGGGTCCCTATGGCTACACCTTC. The chain has TRBV7-3 and TRBJ1-2, with 8 bases identical to TRBD1. Germline V gene sequence: CDR1 SGHTA, CDR2 FQGTGA. The length of the CDR3 is 14 residues. Trimming at V came to 5 bases and at J to 4 bases, leaving 6 bases not matched to a gene. Looking up the rest from reference TRBV7-3 and TRBJ1-2 gives the full variable domain: GAGVSQTPSNKVTEKGKYVELRCDPISGHTALYWYRQSLGQGPEFLIYFQGTGAADDSGLPNDRFFAVRPEGSVSTLKIQRTERGDSAVYLCASSVDRGPYGYTFGSGTRLTVV.

In this sample, this clone turned up a few times. This chain joins TRBV4-1 and TRBJ1-1; TRBD1 matches 8 bases. Germline assignment: CDR1 MGHRA and CDR2 YSYEKL. The CDR3 sequence is 20 residues long. Trimming took 0 bases from V and 0 from J; bases not matched to a gene: 15. The DNA of the CDR3 is TGCGCCAGCAGCCAAGAAGGACAGGGCCTGGACCACTTTATGAACACTGAAGCTTTCTTT. This gives the protein CASSQEGQGLDHFMNTEAFF.

The CDR3 DNA is TGTGCCAGCAGCTTAAACGGACAGACATTATATGGCTACACCTTC. Translation: CASSLNGQTLYGYTF. The chain couples TRBV7-3 to TRBJ1-2; TRBD1 might be the D (6 bases). Trimming removed 1 base from V and 5 bases from J, with 14 bases in between. The CDR3 covers 15 residues. The germline V gene has CDR1 SGHTA and CDR2 FQGTGA.

The CDR3 here is CASNRGGTGSQPQHF. The CDR3 nucleotides read TGTGCCAGCAACCGAGGGGGGACAGGGAGTCAGCCCCAGCATTTT. The chain couples TRBV6-5 to TRBJ1-5; TRBD1 aligns across 9 bases. The germline gives CDR1 MNHEY, CDR2 SVGAGI. The CDR3 has 15 amino acids. J gave up 6 bases and V 7 bases, and 10 bases lay outside the gene matches.

The chain recombines TRBV30 with TRBJ2-7; no definite D call. Trimming left V 3 bases short and J 0 bases short, with 15 bases between. The CDR3 is 15 amino acids. Germline CDR1 GTSNPN, CDR2 SVGIG (reference sequence). CDR3 sequence: CAWSPGLLTSYEQYF. CDR3 DNA sequence: TGTGCCTGGAGCCCCGGGTTACTCACCTCCTACGAGCAGTACTTC.

The rearrangement joins TRBV18 to TRBJ1-2; D might be TRBD1 (6 bases). Germline loops: CDR1 KGHSH, CDR2 LQKENI. V dropped 6 bases and J dropped 5 bases, with 19 bases sitting between them. The CDR3 loop spans 15 amino acids. The CDR3 here is CASSLNDRSLYGYTF. CDR3 sequence (DNA): TGTGCCAGCTCGTTAAATGACAGGAGCTTATATGGCTACACCTTC.